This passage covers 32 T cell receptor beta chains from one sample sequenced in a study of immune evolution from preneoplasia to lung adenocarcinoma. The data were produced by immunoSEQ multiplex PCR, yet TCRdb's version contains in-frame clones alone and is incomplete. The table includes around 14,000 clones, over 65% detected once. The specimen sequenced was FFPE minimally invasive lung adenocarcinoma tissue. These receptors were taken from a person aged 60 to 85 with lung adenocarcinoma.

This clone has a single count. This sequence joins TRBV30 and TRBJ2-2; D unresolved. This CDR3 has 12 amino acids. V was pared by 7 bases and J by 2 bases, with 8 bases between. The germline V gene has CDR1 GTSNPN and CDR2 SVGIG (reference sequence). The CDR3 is CALTPNTGELFF. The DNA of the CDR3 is TGTGCCTTGACCCCCAACACCGGGGAGCTGTTTTTT.

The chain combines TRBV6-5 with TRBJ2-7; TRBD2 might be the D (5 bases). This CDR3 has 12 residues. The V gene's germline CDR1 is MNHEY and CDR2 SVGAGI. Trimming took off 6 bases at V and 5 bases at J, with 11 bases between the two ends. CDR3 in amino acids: CASSDYRHEQYF. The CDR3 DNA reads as TGTGCCAGCAGCGACTACCGTCACGAGCAGTACTTC.

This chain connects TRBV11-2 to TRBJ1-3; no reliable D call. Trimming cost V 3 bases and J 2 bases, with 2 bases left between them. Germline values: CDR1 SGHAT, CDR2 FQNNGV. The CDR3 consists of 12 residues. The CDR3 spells CASSLTGNTIYF. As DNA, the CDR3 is TGTGCCAGCAGCTTGACTGGAAACACCATATATTTT.

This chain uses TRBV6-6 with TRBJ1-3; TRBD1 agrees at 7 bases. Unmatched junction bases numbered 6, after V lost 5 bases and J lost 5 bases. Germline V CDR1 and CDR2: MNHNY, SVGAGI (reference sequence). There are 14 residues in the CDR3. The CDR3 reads CASSRGQERNTIYF. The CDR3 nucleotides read TGTGCCAGCAGTCGAGGACAGGAGCGAAACACCATATATTTT.

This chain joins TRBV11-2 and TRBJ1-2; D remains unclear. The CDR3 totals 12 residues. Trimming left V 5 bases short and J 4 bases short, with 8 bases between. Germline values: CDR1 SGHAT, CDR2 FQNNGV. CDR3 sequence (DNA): TGTGCCAGCAGCATTAACAGCTATGGCTACACCTTC. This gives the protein CASSINSYGYTF.

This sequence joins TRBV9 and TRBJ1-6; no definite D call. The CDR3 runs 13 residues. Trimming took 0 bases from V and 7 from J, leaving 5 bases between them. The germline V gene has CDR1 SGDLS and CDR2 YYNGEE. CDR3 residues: CASSVATNSPLHF. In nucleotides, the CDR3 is TGTGCCAGCAGCGTAGCTACAAATTCACCCCTCCACTTT.

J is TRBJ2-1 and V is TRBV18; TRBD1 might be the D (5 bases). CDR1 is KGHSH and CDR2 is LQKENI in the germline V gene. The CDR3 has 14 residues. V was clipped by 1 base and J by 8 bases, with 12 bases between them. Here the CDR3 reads CASSPQAGNDEQFF. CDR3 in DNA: TGTGCCAGCTCACCACAGGCAGGGAACGATGAGCAGTTCTTC.

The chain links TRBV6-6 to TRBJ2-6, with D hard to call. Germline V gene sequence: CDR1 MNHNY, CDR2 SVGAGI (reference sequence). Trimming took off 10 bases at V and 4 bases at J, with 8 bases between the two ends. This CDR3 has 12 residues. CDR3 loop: CATRWGANVLTF. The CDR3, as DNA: TGTGCCACCCGTTGGGGGGCCAACGTCCTGACTTTC.

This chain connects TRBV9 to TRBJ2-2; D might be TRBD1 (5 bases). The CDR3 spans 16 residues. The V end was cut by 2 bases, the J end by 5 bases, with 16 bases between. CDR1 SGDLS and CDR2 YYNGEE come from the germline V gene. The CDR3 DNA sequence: TGTGCCAGCAGCGTCCTTGCTAGGGGCGAAACCGGGGAGCTGTTTTTT. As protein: CASSVLARGETGELFF.

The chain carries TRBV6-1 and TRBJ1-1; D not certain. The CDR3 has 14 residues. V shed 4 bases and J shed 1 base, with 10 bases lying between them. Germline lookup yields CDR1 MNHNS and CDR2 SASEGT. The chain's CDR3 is CASSVLRGNTEAFF. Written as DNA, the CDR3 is TGTGCCAGCAGTGTCCTCCGGGGGAACACTGAAGCTTTCTTT.

The CDR3 sequence is CASKIRIYSNQPQHF. As DNA, the CDR3 is TGTGCCAGCAAAATCAGGATCTATAGCAATCAGCCCCAGCATTTT. J is TRBJ1-5 and V is TRBV6-5; D is ambiguous. Germline CDR1 and CDR2: MNHEY and SVGAGI. The CDR3 runs to 15 residues. Deletions cut 7 bases from V and 0 bases from J, with 13 bases between.

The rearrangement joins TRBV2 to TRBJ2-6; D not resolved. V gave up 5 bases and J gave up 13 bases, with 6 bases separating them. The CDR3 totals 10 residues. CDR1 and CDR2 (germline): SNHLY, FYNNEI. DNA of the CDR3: TGTGCCAGCAGTCTCAAAGTCCTGACTTTC. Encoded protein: CASSLKVLTF. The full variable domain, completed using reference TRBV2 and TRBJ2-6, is EPEVTQTPSHQVTQMGQEVILRCVPISNHLYFYWYRQILGQKVEFLVSFYNNEISEKSEIFDDQFSVERPDGSNFTLKIRSTKLEDSAMYFCASSLKVLTFGAGSRLTVL.

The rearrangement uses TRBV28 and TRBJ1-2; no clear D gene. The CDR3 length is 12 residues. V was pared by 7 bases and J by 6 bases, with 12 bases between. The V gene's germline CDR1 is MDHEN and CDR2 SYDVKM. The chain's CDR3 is CASIQGQNGYTF. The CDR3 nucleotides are TGTGCCAGCATCCAAGGGCAGAATGGCTACACCTTC.

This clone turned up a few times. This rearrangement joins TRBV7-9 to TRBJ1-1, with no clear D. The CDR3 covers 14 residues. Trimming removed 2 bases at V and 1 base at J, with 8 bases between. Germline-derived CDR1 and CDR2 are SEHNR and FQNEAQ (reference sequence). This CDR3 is CASSLLIPNTEAFF. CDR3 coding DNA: TGTGCCAGCAGCTTACTCATTCCGAACACTGAAGCTTTCTTT.

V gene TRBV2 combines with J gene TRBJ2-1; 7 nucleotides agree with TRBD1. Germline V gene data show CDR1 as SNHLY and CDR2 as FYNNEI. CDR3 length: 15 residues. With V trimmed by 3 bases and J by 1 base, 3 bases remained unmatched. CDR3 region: CASSDWGQSYNEQFF. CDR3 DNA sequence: TGTGCCAGCAGTGACTGGGGACAGTCCTACAATGAGCAGTTCTTC. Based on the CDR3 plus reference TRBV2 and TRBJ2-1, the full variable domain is EPEVTQTPSHQVTQMGQEVILRCVPISNHLYFYWYRQILGQKVEFLVSFYNNEISEKSEIFDDQFSVERPDGSNFTLKIRSTKLEDSAMYFCASSDWGQSYNEQFFGPGTRLTVL.

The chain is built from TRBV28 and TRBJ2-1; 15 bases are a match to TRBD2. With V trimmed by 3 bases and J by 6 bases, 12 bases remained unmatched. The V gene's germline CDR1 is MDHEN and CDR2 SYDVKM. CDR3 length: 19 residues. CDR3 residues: CASSFVGLAGGRGPNEQFF. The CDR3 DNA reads TGTGCCAGCAGTTTCGTGGGACTAGCGGGGGGAAGGGGTCCCAATGAGCAGTTCTTC.

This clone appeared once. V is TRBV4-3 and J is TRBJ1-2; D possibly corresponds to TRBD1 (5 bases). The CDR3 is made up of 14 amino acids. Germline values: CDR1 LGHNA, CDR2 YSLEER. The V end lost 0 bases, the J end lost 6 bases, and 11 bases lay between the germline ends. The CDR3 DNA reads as TGCGCCAGCAGCCAAGATAGGGGACGGGATGGCTACACCTTC. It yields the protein CASSQDRGRDGYTF.

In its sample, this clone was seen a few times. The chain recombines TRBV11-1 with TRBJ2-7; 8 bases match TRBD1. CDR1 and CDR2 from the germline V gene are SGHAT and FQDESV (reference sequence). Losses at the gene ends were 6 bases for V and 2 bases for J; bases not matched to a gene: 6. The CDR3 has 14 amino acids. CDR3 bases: TGTGCCAGCAGAAGGGGACAGGACGCCTACGAGCAGTACTTC. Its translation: CASRRGQDAYEQYF.

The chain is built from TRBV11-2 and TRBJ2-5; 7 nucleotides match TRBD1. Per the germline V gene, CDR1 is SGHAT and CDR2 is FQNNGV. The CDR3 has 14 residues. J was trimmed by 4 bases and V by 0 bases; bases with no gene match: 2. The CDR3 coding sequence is TGTGCCAGCAGCTTAGACAGGGGGAGAGAGACCCAGTACTTC. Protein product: CASSLDRGRETQYF.

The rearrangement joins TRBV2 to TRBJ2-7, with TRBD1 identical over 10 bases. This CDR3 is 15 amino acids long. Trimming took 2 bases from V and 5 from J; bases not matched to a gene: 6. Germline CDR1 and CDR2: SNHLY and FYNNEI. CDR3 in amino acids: CASSERDRGVDEQYF. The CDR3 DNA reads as TGTGCCAGCAGTGAACGGGACAGGGGCGTCGACGAGCAGTACTTC. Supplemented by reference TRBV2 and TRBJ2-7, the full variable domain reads EPEVTQTPSHQVTQMGQEVILRCVPISNHLYFYWYRQILGQKVEFLVSFYNNEISEKSEIFDDQFSVERPDGSNFTLKIRSTKLEDSAMYFCASSERDRGVDEQYFGPGTRLTVT.

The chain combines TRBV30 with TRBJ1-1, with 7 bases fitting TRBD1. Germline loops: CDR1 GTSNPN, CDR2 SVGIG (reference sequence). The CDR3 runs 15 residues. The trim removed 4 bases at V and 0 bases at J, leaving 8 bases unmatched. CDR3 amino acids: CAWNPGGIMNTEAFF. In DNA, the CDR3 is TGTGCCTGGAACCCAGGGGGGATTATGAACACTGAAGCTTTCTTT.

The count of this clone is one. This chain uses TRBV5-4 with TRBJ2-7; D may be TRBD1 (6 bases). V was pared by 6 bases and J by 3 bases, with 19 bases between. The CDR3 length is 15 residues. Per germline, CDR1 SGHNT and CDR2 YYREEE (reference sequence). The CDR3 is CASTTTKTGNYEQYF. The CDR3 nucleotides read TGTGCCAGCACCACCACCAAGACAGGCAACTACGAGCAGTACTTC.

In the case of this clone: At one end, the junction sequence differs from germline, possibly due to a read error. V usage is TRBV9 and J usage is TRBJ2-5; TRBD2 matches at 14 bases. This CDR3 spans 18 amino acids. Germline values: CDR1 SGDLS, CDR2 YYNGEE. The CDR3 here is CTSSPTTSGGVYQETQYF. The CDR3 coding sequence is TGTACCAGCAGCCCAACGACTAGCGGGGGGGTCTACCAAGAGACCCAGTACTTC.

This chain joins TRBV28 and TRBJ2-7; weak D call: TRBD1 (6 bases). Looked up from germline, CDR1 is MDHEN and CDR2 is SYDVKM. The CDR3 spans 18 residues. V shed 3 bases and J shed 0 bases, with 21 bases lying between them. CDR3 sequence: CASSLPIGIGQSSYEQYF. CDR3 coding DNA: TGTGCCAGCAGTTTGCCTATCGGAATCGGACAGAGCTCCTACGAGCAGTACTTC.

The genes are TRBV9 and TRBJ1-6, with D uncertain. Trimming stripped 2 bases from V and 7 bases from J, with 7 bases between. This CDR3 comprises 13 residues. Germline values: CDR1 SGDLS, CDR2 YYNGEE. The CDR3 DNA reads TGTGCCAGCAGCGTTAGTGGAAATTCACCCCTCCACTTT. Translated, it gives CASSVSGNSPLHF.

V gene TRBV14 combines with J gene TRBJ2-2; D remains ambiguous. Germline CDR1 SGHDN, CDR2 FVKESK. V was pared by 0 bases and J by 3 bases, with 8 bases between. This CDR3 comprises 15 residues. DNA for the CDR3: TGTGCCAGCAGCCAAGAGATGGGTTACACCGGGGAGCTGTTTTTT. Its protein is CASSQEMGYTGELFF.

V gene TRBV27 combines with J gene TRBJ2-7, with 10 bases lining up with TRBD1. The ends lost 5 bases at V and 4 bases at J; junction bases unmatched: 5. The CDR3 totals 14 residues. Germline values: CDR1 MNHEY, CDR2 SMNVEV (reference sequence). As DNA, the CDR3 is TGTGCCAGCAGTCAGCGGACAGGGGGGTACGAGCAGTACTTC. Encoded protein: CASSQRTGGYEQYF.

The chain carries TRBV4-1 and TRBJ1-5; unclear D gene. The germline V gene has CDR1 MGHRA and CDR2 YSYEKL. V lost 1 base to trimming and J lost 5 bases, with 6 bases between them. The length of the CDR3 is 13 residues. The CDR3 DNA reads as TGCGCCAGCAGCCAAGTCGGGGATCAGCCCCAGCATTTT. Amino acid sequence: CASSQVGDQPQHF.

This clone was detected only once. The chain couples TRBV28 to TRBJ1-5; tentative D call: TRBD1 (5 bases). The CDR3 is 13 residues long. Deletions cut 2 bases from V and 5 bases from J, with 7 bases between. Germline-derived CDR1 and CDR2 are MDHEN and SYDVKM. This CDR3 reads CASSLQGDQPQHF. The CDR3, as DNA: TGTGCCAGCAGTTTACAGGGCGATCAGCCCCAGCATTTT.

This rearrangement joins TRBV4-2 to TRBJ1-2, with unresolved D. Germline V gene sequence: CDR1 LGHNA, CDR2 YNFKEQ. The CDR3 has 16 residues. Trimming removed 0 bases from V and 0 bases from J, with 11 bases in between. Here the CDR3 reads CASSQDLALTNYGYTF. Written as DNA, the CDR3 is TGTGCCAGCAGCCAAGATTTAGCACTAACTAACTATGGCTACACCTTC.

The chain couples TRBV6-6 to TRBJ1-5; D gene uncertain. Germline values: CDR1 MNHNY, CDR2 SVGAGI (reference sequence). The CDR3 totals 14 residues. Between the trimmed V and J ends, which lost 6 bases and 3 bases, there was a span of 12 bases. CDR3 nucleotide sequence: TGTGCCAGCAGCCAGGACGGTTTCAATCAGCCCCAGCATTTT. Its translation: CASSQDGFNQPQHF.

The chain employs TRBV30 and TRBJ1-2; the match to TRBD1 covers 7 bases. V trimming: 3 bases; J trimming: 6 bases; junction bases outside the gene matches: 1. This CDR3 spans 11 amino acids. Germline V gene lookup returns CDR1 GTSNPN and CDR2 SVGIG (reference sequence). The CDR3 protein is CAWRTGDGYTF. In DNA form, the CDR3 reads TGTGCCTGGAGAACAGGGGATGGCTACACCTTC.